This TCR beta chain came from a study of blood T cell repertoires in COVID-19. Study details: Sites across the United States, Italy and Spain contributed samples from acute and convalescent COVID-19. T cells, B-cell-depleted T cells, or PBMCs supplied cDNA or gDNA.

The CDR3 is made up of 16 amino acids. CDR1 and CDR2 (germline): SEHNR, FQNEAQ (reference sequence). Comments on this clone: The junction does not match germline at one end; this may be a read error.

In the original analysis: It was from reference gene primer amplification that nucleated cell counts were estimated. The repertoire was sequenced with immunoSEQ multiplex PCR; TCRdb's copy has only in-frame clones and lacks some. V, J and clone size were drawn from that table, and D and trimming were deduced from the DNA. The sample records 60,000 to 90,000 clones, 84% being singletons. V is TRBV7-9 and J is TRBJ1-1; the match to TRBD1 covers 8 bases. Input material: peripheral blood. The receptor was derived from a man aged 50-60 years with acute or convalescent COVID-19. This CDR3 reads CASSLQWTGRNTEVFF. The CDR3 coding sequence is TGTGCCAGCAGCTTACAATGGACAGGGCGGAACACTGAAGTTTTCTTT.